The sample holds a few counts of the clone carrying this T cell receptor beta chain. This specimen belongs to a study of blood T cells in healthy people across ages. Together with a sample-barcoded 5' primer, a J-beta primer mix was included in a second PCR lasting roughly 6 to 12 cycles. MiXCR, run by TCRdb on the 5' RACE reads, gives a single entry per CDR3 protein. The table includes about 640,000 distinct CDR3 sequences, approximately 59% detected once. From germline, CDR1 is MNHEY and CDR2 SVGAGI. J gave up 7 bases and V 7 bases, and 11 bases lay outside the gene matches. The CDR3 sequence is 15 residues long.

The chain recombines TRBV6-5 with TRBJ2-1; 9 bases agree with TRBD2. The clonotype was recovered from a man aged 60-69 years in good health. Specimen: blood. Here the CDR3 DNA reads TGTGCCAGCACCGAGACCGGGACTAGCAAAAATGAGCAGTTCTTC. Amino acid sequence: CASTETGTSKNEQFF.